Reported below is one T cell receptor beta chain. The CDR3 length is 12 residues. V dropped 8 bases and J dropped 5 bases, with 9 bases sitting between them. The germline gives CDR1 SGHAT, CDR2 FQNNGV. Attachment of unique molecular identifiers was made to individual cDNA molecules. TCRdb analysed the 5' RACE reads with MiXCR anew, one entry per CDR3 protein. The sample includes about 36,000 distinct CDR3 sequences, about 6.8% of them seen just once. The sample originates from a study of early T cells in non-severe SARS-CoV-2 infection. The source was whole blood, collected at baseline. The clonotype was recovered from an adult who was a healthcare worker with PCR-confirmed SARS-CoV-2 infection or an uninfected control (not recorded which). This rearrangement joins TRBV11-2 to TRBJ2-2, with a weak D call TRBD2 (6 bases). This chain's CDR3 is CASGRSTGELFF. CDR3 nucleotide sequence: TGTGCCAGCGGGAGGAGTACCGGGGAGCTGTTTTTT.